The rows below give T cell receptor beta chains drawn from one sample of a study of CD8+ T cells in alopecia areata. The data were produced by immunoSEQ multiplex PCR, yet TCRdb's version contains in-frame clones alone and is incomplete. The sample holds 150,000 to 200,000 clones, about three fifths seen once. Sequenced input: CD4+ T cells sorted from blood. Receptors were obtained from a human donor in good health. The CDR3 runs from the conserved cysteine through the conserved F or W. A D gene is named only where the DNA matches it firmly. Rows give clone size only sometimes, using once, few, many, or a class for an expanded clone.

clone size	J gene	D gene	V gene	CDR3 DNA	CDR3 protein
many	TRBJ2-2	NA	TRBV5-6	TGTGCCAGCAGCTTGCTTGGTGTCAACACCGGGGAGCTGTTTTTT	CASSLLGVNTGELFF
NA	TRBJ2-2	NA	TRBV6-6	TGTGCCAGCAGTACCGAGACCGGGGAGCTGTTTTTT	CASSTETGELFF
NA	TRBJ2-1	NA	TRBV5-4	TGTGCCAGCCTAGGCGGGGCAATGGGTGAGCAGTTCTTC	CASLGGAMGEQFF
NA	TRBJ2-6	TRBD1	TRBV2	TGTGCCAGCGTAGGGACAGGGGGCTCTGGGGCCAACGTCCTGACTTTC	CASVGTGGSGANVLTF
once	TRBJ2-1	TRBD2	TRBV29-1	TGCAGCGTGGGACGGGGGGGAGATGAGCAGTTCTTC	CSVGRGGDEQFF
few	TRBJ2-4	NA	TRBV28	TGTGCCAGCAGTTTACTTACAAAAGTCCCAGCCAAAAACATTCAGTACTTC	CASSLLTKVPAKNIQYF
few	TRBJ2-2	TRBD2	TRBV29-1	TGCAGCGTTGGCCTCGGGAGGGACACCGGGGAGCTGTTTTTT	CSVGLGRDTGELFF
few	TRBJ2-1	TRBD2	TRBV5-1	TGCGCCAGCAGTTGGCTAGCGGATTACAATGAGCAGTTCTTC	CASSWLADYNEQFF
once	TRBJ2-1	NA	TRBV4-1	TGCGCCAGCAGCCGCGGGCCGGCGGATACCTACAATGAGCAGTTCTTC	CASSRGPADTYNEQFF
once	TRBJ2-1	TRBD2	TRBV6-5	TGTGCCAGCAGTCGGACTAGCGGGAGGGAGCAGTTCTTC	CASSRTSGREQFF
NA	TRBJ2-5	NA	TRBV2	TGTGCCAGCAGTGAGACGCTGGACCAGTACTTC	CASSETLDQYF
few	TRBJ2-2	TRBD2	TRBV29-1	TGCAGCGTTGCGCGGGGGGCGGACACCGGGGAGCTGTTTTTT	CSVARGADTGELFF
few	TRBJ2-2	NA	TRBV28	TGTGCCAGCAGTTCCTCGACAGGCCAATTATCCACCGGGGAGCTGTTTTTT	CASSSSTGQLSTGELFF
many	TRBJ2-1	NA	TRBV5-1	TGCGCCAGCAGCCAATTTTCCGGGTCGAACTACAATGAGCAGTTCTTC	CASSQFSGSNYNEQFF
NA	TRBJ2-2	TRBD2	TRBV7-2	TGTGCCAGCAGCTTGGTAGCTAGCGGGAGCGGGGAGCTGTTTTTT	CASSLVASGSGELFF
NA	TRBJ2-3	NA	TRBV7-3	TGTGCCAGCAACCCGGTTACCTCGAGCACAGATACGCAGTATTTT	CASNPVTSSTDTQYF
NA	TRBJ2-7	TRBD1	TRBV29-1	TGCAGCGCCAAGGGGGCAGGCCGGCAATACGAGCAGTACTTC	CSAKGAGRQYEQYF
NA	TRBJ2-3	NA	TRBV7-2	TGTGCCAGCAGCCCGAGACTGGGCTTAGGCACAGATACGCAGTATTTT	CASSPRLGLGTDTQYF
NA	TRBJ1-3	NA	TRBV29-1	TGCAGCGTTGGAGTCCCAAACTCTGGAAACACCATATATTTT	CSVGVPNSGNTIYF
NA	TRBJ1-4	TRBD1	TRBV6-5	TGTGCCAGCAGTGGACAGGGTAGGGATGAAAAACTGTTTTTT	CASSGQGRDEKLFF
NA	TRBJ1-2	NA	TRBV4-1	TGCGCCAGCAGCCCCGCATTACAGCTTAACTATGGCTACACCTTC	CASSPALQLNYGYTF
NA	TRBJ1-1	NA	TRBV5-1	TGCGCCAGCAGCCCGCAAACAGCCAACACTGAAGCTTTCTTT	CASSPQTANTEAFF
once	TRBJ1-1	TRBD1	TRBV6-5	TGTGCCAGCAGTTCGGACAGGGGGAGGACTGAAGCTTTCTTT	CASSSDRGRTEAFF